This T cell receptor beta chain derives from a study of vaccination and CD4 T cells after COVID-19. Study as a whole: According to the study, participants were given two doses of BNT162b2 or mRNA-1273 vaccine. The study, taken as a whole, reports: Researchers report that a median about 86% of reactive clones in convalescent patients surfaced only post-vaccination.

Trimming cost V 6 bases and J 4 bases; bases outside gene matches: 5. CDR3 length equals 13 residues. The V gene's germline CDR1 is MNHNS and CDR2 SASEGT. Details on this clonotype: Its matching antigen is unknown.

At the Johns Hopkins FTIC core, DNA taken from cultured CD4+ T cells was sequenced by way of the Oncomine TCR Beta short-read assay. TCRdb fed the PCR reads into MiXCR, producing one record per CDR3 protein. This sample has roughly 28,000 distinct CDR3 sequences, with around 50% found just once. Treatment meaning: roughly 10-day PBMC culture with coronavirus spike peptide pools or control peptides (ViraFEST assay). The specimen was CD4+ T cells from blood, cultured in vitro, collected before SARS-CoV-2 vaccination. V is TRBV6-1 and J is TRBJ1-1, with 7 nucleotides matching TRBD1. The clonotype originates from a human donor who received a COVID-19 vaccine. CDR3: CASRASGGTEAFF. Here the CDR3 DNA reads TGTGCCAGCAGGGCCTCAGGGGGCACTGAAGCTTTCTTT.